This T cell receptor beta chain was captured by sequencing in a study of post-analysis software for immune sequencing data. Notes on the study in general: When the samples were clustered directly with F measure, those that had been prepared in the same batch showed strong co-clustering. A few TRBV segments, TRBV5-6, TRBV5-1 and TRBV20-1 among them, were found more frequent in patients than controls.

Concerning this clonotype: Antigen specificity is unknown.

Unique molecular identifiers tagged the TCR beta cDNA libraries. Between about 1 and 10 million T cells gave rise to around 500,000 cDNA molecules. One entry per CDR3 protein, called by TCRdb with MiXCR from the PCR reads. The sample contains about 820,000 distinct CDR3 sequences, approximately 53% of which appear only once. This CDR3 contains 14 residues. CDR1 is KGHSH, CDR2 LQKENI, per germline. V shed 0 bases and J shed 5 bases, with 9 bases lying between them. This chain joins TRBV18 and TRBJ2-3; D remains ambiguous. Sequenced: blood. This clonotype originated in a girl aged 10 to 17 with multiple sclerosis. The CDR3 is CASSPPTRLDTQYF. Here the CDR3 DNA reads TGTGCCAGCTCACCACCTACGAGATTAGATACGCAGTATTTT.